One sample yielded the 19 T cell receptor beta chains listed below, sequenced in a study of CD8+CD57+ T cells in acquired aplastic anemia. Genomic DNA acted as the template from which TCR beta VDJ combination and CDR3 sequence profiling were carried out. TCRdb reprocessed the reads via MiXCR and lists one record per CDR3 protein. The sample carries hundreds of thousands of distinct CDR3 sequences, approximately 70% recorded once. Sequences were obtained from sorted CD4+, CD8+, or CD8+CD57+ T cells (not recorded which) from PBMCs. The receptor set was obtained from a human donor in good health, serving as a control.

At least ten counts were recorded for this clonotype. This rearrangement joins TRBV7-8 to TRBJ2-7; 9 positions agree with TRBD1. With 5 bases clipped from V and 7 bases from J, the junction kept 6 bases outside the gene matches. Germline V gene lookup returns CDR1 SGHVS and CDR2 FQNEAQ. The CDR3 covers 13 residues. CDR3 loop: CASSAQTGGEQYF. The CDR3 DNA reads TGTGCCAGCAGCGCGCAGACAGGGGGTGAGCAGTACTTC. The complete variable domain, with remaining parts taken from reference TRBV7-8 and TRBJ2-7, reads GAGVSQSPRYKVAKRGQDVALRCDPISGHVSLFWYQQALGQGPEFLTYFQNEAQLDKSGLPSDRFFAERPEGSVSTLKIQRTQQEDSAVYLCASSAQTGGEQYFGPGTRLTVT.

Worth noting for this clonotype: A junction end diverges from the germline sequence, so it may reflect a read error. This chain joins TRBV20-1 and TRBJ2-7; the D gene is possibly TRBD1 (6 bases). This CDR3 contains 11 residues. Per germline, CDR1 DFQATT and CDR2 SNEGSKA (reference sequence). The CDR3 region has the DNA TGCAGTTCGTCTGAACAGGGCAGCAATCACTTC. As protein: CSSSEQGSNHF.

This sequence joins TRBV7-9 and TRBJ2-7, with D unresolved. CDR3 length equals 15 residues. Trimming removed 4 bases at V and 0 bases at J, with 13 bases between. In germline, CDR1 is SEHNR, CDR2 FQNEAQ (reference sequence). CDR3 bases: TGTGCCAGCAGCTCCCTATTGAGGCCCTCCTACGAGCAGTACTTC. Residues: CASSSLLRPSYEQYF.

As to this clonotype: One end of the junction does not line up with germline, which may come from a read error. V is TRBV12-3 or TRBV12-4 and J is TRBJ2-3; TRBD2 is a possible D gene (5 bases). The CDR3 loop spans 16 amino acids. This CDR3 reads CASSSWGDTSTDTQYF. The CDR3 DNA sequence: TGTGCCAGTAGTTCCTGGGGAGACACCAGCACAGATACGCAGTATTTT.

This clonotype showed up many times. The chain's CDR3 is CASSKELAARTDTQYF. The DNA for the CDR3 is TGTGCCAGCAGCAAGGAACTAGCGGCCCGCACAGATACGCAGTATTTT. This rearrangement joins TRBV5-6 to TRBJ2-3; 8 bases align to TRBD2. Per germline, CDR1 SGHDT and CDR2 YYEEEE. J lost 1 base, V lost 4 bases, and 8 bases had no gene match. The CDR3 is 16 amino acids.

The sample holds a few counts of this clonotype. The chain joins TRBV25-1 to TRBJ2-7, with 9 bases fitting TRBD1. The length of the CDR3 is 16 residues. With 2 bases clipped from V and 2 bases from J, the junction kept 7 bases outside the gene matches. CDR1 and CDR2 from the germline V gene are MGHDK and SYGVNS. In nucleotides, the CDR3 is TGTGCCAGCAGTGAAGATGGACAGGGGCATCCCTACGAGCAGTACTTC. Translating it yields CASSEDGQGHPYEQYF.

The V and J genes are TRBV20-1 and TRBJ2-1; either TRBD1 or TRBD2 may fit D (6 bases each). The CDR3 spans 11 residues. Trimming shortened V by 5 bases and J by 16 bases, and 18 bases separated the two germline ends. Germline CDR1 DFQATT, CDR2 SNEGSKA (reference sequence). The DNA of the CDR3 is TGCAGTGCTGGGGGGCGACGGGCTAGTTTCTTC. This sequence encodes CSAGGRRASFF.

J is TRBJ1-1 and V is TRBV12-3 or TRBV12-4, with D unclear. This CDR3 is 11 amino acids long. The V and J ends lost 5 bases and 5 bases respectively, with 6 bases between them. CDR3 loop: CASSVLTEAFF. CDR3 in DNA: TGTGCCAGCAGTGTGTTAACTGAAGCTTTCTTT.

As concerns this clonotype: The conserved closing phenylalanine or tryptophan is absent in this CDR3, likely reflecting a read error. It is unclear where the CDR3 begins or ends on the DNA, so no DNA is shown, and the CDR3 is as TCRdb lists it. CDR3: CASSHSQLRSHDLCY. The rearrangement uses TRBV2 and TRBJ2-1. CDR1 is SNHLY and CDR2 is FYNNEI in the germline V gene. Inclusive of both ends, the CDR3 amounts to 15 amino acids.

The V call is TRBV11-1, the J call TRBJ2-7; 8 nucleotides agree with TRBD1. This CDR3 has 17 amino acids. Germline lookup yields CDR1 SGHAT and CDR2 FQDESV (reference sequence). J gave up 1 base and V 5 bases, and 13 bases lay outside the gene matches. The CDR3 is CASSPSRETGASYEQYF. The CDR3 DNA sequence: TGTGCCAGCAGCCCCTCCCGTGAGACAGGGGCATCCTACGAGCAGTACTTC.

A note on this clonotype: The junction shows a germline mismatch at one end, possibly a read error. The chain is built from TRBV12-3 or TRBV12-4 and TRBJ1-6, with 7 bases matching TRBD1. This CDR3 spans 15 amino acids. The CDR3 is CASSPDRLSSSPLHF. In nucleotides, the CDR3 is TGCGCCAGCAGTCCGGACAGGCTTAGTAGTTCACCCCTCCACTTT.

The chain uses TRBV29-1 and TRBJ1-1; TRBD1 might be the D (6 bases). V lost 7 bases and J lost 1, with 7 bases in between. The CDR3 extends over 11 amino acids. Germline V lookup: CDR1 SQVTM, CDR2 ANQGSEA. The DNA of the CDR3 is TGCAGCGGGACAGCGAACACTGAAGCTTTCTTT. It codes for CSGTANTEAFF. The variable domain in full, with the rest retrieved from reference TRBV29-1 and TRBJ1-1, is SAVISQKPSRDICQRGTSLTIQCQVDSQVTMMFWYRQQPGQSLTLIATANQGSEATYESGFVIDKFPISRPNLTFSTLTVSNMSPEDSSIYLCSGTANTEAFFGQGTRLTVV.

The V and J genes are TRBV15 and TRBJ1-2; a possible D gene is TRBD1 (5 bases). The V gene lost 0 bases and the J gene lost 8 bases, with 13 bases spanning the gap. The CDR3 length is 14 residues. Germline values: CDR1 LNHNV, CDR2 YYDKDF (reference sequence). CDR3 sequence reads: CATSRDTGVYGYTF. The CDR3 DNA is TGTGCCACCAGCAGAGATACGGGGGTCTACGGCTACACCTTC.

This clonotype was counted ten times or more. This chain joins TRBV6-5 and TRBJ1-2; D is perhaps TRBD1 (6 bases). The CDR3 loop spans 14 amino acids. V lost 6 bases and J 7 bases, leaving 18 bases between the germline ends. Per germline, CDR1 MNHEY and CDR2 SVGAGI. For the CDR3, the DNA is TGTGCCAGCAGGTCCGGGGGGACCAGGGGTGGCTACACCTTC. Its protein product is CASRSGGTRGGYTF.

The chain links TRBV29-1 to TRBJ2-5; TRBD1 agrees at 9 bases. The CDR3 is 12 residues long. V gave up 7 bases and J gave up 5 bases; unmatched junction bases: 5. Germline V gives CDR1 SQVTM, CDR2 ANQGSEA. Written as DNA, the CDR3 is TGCAGCGCTACAGGGGGCTTGGAGACCCAGTACTTC. It yields the protein CSATGGLETQYF.

Worth noting for this clonotype: One end of the junction is discordant with germline, which a read error may explain. The J gene is TRBJ2-3, the V gene TRBV9; possible D gene TRBD2, 6 bases. Germline CDR1 SGDLS, CDR2 YYNGEE. This CDR3 is built from 19 residues. CDR3 amino acids: CASSVPRSWGDAGTDTRYF. Written as DNA, the CDR3 is TGTGCCAGCAGCGTACCCCGCTCGTGGGGGGACGCTGGCACAGATACGCGGTATTTT.

A word on this clonotype: Since a much larger clone is just one base distant, this may be a read error. Because the CDR3 is missing its conserved closing phenylalanine or tryptophan, this is likely a read error. The chain employs TRBV15 and TRBJ1-6, with D hard to call. Germline V gene lookup returns CDR1 LNHNV and CDR2 YYDKDF (reference sequence). V was shortened by 0 bases and J by 7 bases, with 7 bases between the two germline ends. This CDR3 spans 14 amino acids. CDR3 protein: CATSRDAKNSPLHS. The CDR3 nucleotides are TGTGCCACCAGCAGAGATGCGAAAAATTCACCCCTCCACTCT.

Ten or more counts support this clonotype. The chain joins TRBV6-1 to TRBJ1-2, with D hard to call. The germline CDR1 and CDR2 sequences are MNHNS and SASEGT. V dropped 0 bases and J dropped 4 bases, with 12 bases sitting between them. The CDR3 sequence is 15 residues long. This chain's CDR3 is CASSEAARFLYGYTF. Written as DNA, the CDR3 is TGTGCCAGCAGTGAAGCGGCCAGGTTTCTCTATGGCTACACCTTC.

CDR3 in amino acids: CASSLSRGQGNQPQHF. The CDR3 nucleotides are TGTGCCAGCAGCTTAAGTCGAGGACAGGGCAATCAGCCCCAGCATTTT. The rearrangement links TRBV11-2 to TRBJ1-5; the match to TRBD1 covers 7 bases. The V segment lost 2 bases and the J segment 2 bases; nucleotides outside the gene matches: 6. The CDR3 has 16 amino acids. Germline CDR1 SGHAT, CDR2 FQNNGV.